This T cell receptor beta chain comes out of a study of blood T cell repertoires in COVID-19. Looking at the study overall: Italy, Spain and the United States were the sources of the convalescent and acute COVID-19 samples. T cells, B-cell-depleted T cells, or PBMCs supplied cDNA or gDNA.

The CDR3 is 16 amino acids. Germline V gene sequence: CDR1 MNHEY, CDR2 SVGEGT. The J segment lost 6 bases and the V segment lost 5 bases, leaving 11 bases of the junction unmatched. Per the authors' pipeline: Reference gene primer amplification in the assay estimated nucleated cell counts. The assay was immunoSEQ multiplex PCR, and TCRdb's table has in-frame clones only and misses some. D and trimming come from the DNA, and the V and J calls and clone size come from that table. This sample has roughly 200,000 clones, with around 80% found just once. This sequence originates from an elderly woman with active or convalescent COVID-19. Sequencing used peripheral blood. The chain links TRBV6-2 or TRBV6-3 to TRBJ2-1; 9 nucleotides align to TRBD1. This chain's CDR3 is CASSHPGQGAGNEQFF. CDR3 DNA: TGTGCCAGCAGTCATCCGGGACAGGGCGCTGGCAATGAGCAGTTCTTC.